The T cell receptor (beta chain) described here comes from a study of blood T cells in healthy people across ages. Across the study: Per two T cells, template switching captured roughly one barcoded beta molecule. Notes on the study in general: Higher diversity and more naive CD4+ cells were features of long-lived donors, compared to aged donors.

Combining a sample-barcoded 5' primer with a J-beta primer mix, a second PCR ran for roughly 7 to 12 cycles. TCRdb used MiXCR to reprocess the 5' RACE reads, holding one entry per CDR3 protein. The sample holds some 1.5 million distinct CDR3 sequences, approximately 28% seen once. Germline values: CDR1 SNHLY, CDR2 FYNNEI. This CDR3 is 13 amino acids long. Trimming shortened V by 7 bases and J by 8 bases, and 14 bases separated the two germline ends. Worth noting for this clonotype: No antigen is known for it.

The gene calls are TRBV2 and TRBJ2-2, with D perhaps matching TRBD2 (6 bases). Sequenced sample: blood. This clonotype originated in a woman under 40 in good health. In nucleotides, the CDR3 is TGTGCCAGCAAAGGGAGGTTTCTTGGGGAGCTGTTTTTT. Its protein is CASKGRFLGELFF.